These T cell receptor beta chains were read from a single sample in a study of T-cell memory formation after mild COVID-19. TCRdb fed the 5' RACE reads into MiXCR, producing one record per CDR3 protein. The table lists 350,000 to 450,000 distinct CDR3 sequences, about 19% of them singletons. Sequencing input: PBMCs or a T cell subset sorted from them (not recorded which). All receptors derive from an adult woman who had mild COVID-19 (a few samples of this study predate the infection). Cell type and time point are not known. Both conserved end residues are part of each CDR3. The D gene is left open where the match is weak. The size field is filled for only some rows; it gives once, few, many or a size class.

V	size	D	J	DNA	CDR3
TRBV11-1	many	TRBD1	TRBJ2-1	TGTGCCAGCAGCGAACAGGGGGGTGAGCAGTTCTTC	CASSEQGGEQFF
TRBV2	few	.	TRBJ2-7	TGTGCCAGCAGTGATACACCGGGACATTCATACGAGCAGTACTTC	CASSDTPGHSYEQYF
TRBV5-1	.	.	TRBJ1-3	TGCGCCAGCAGCGAGGCCCCGGGGCGTGGAAACACCATATATTTT	CASSEAPGRGNTIYF
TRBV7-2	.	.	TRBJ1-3	TGTGCCAGCAGCCCGGACAGTGCCACTGGAAACACCATATATTTT	CASSPDSATGNTIYF
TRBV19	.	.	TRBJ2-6	TGTGCCAGTAGGACGATCGGGTCAGGGGCCAACGTCCTGACTTTC	CASRTIGSGANVLTF
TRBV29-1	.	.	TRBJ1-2	TGCAGCGTTTTCGGAGGGGAGGGCTACACCTTC	CSVFGGEGYTF
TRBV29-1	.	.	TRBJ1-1	TGCAGCGTTGGGTCGATCACTGAAGCTTTCTTT	CSVGSITEAFF
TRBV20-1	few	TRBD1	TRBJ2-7	TGCAGTGCTAGAGCCCCACAGGGGGCGAAGGCCGAGCAGTACTTC	CSARAPQGAKAEQYF
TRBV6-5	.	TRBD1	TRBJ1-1	TGTGCCAGCAGTTACGGACAGGGCCGGGGGAACACTGAAGCTTTCTTT	CASSYGQGRGNTEAFF
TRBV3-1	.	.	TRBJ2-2	TGTGCCAGCAGCCAAGTGTTAGGGAACACCGGGGAGCTGTTTTTT	CASSQVLGNTGELFF
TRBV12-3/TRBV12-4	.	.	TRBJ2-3	TGTGCCAGCAGTTTTCCTACCGGCACAGATACGCAGTATTTT	CASSFPTGTDTQYF
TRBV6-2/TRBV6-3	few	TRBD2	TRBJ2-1	TGTGCCAGCAGTAAACCCGGGACTAGCGGACTCGAGCAGTTCTTC	CASSKPGTSGLEQFF
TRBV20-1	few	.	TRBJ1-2	TGCAGTGCTAGACCACCCAGGGCTTACCTGAACTATGGCTACACCTTC	CSARPPRAYLNYGYTF
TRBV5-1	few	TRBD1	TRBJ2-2	TGCGCCAGCAGCTTAAGGACAGGGGACACCGGGGAGCTGTTTTTT	CASSLRTGDTGELFF
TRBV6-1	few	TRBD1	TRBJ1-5	TGTGCCAGTGAAAGGGACAGGGGATATCAGCCCCAGCATTTT	CASERDRGYQPQHF
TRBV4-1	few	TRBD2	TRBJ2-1	TGCGCCAGCAGCCAGGTAGGGACTAGCGGAAATGAGCAGTTCTTC	CASSQVGTSGNEQFF
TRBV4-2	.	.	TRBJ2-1	TGTGCCAGCAGCCACGTCGGGACCCAACGCGATGAGCAGTTCTTC	CASSHVGTQRDEQFF
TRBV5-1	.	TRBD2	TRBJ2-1	TGCGCCAGCAGCTTGGCCCCAGGACTAGCGGGGGGCTACAATGAGCAGTTCTTC	CASSLAPGLAGGYNEQFF
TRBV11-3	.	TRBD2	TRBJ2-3	TGTGCCAGCAGCTTGGGGACTAGCCTGACAGATACGCAGTATTTT	CASSLGTSLTDTQYF
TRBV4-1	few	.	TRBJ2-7	TGCGCCAGCAGCCCCAGGGATTACTACGAGCAGTACTTC	CASSPRDYYEQYF
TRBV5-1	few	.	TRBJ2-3	TGCGCCAGCAGCTTACTTGAGGGCGGCACAGATACGCAGTATTTT	CASSLLEGGTDTQYF
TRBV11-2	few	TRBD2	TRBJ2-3	TGTGCCAGCAGCTCCCCCGGGCTAGCGGGGGGGCCAGATACGCAGTATTTT	CASSSPGLAGGPDTQYF
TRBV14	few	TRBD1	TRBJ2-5	TGTGCCAGCAGCCCCATACAGGGGGCGAAAGAAGAGACCCAGTACTTC	CASSPIQGAKEETQYF
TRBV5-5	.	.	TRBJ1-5	TGTGCCAGCAGCTTGGAGGGTGGTCTTCGGGAGCCCCAGCATTTT	CASSLEGGLREPQHF
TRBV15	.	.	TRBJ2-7	TGTGCCACCAGCAGAGATCTGTGGACGCCCGGTTTACCATACGAGCAGTACTTC	CATSRDLWTPGLPYEQYF
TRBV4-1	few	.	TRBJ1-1	TGCGCCAGCAGCCAAGCTGCCCTACCGAGGGCTGAAGCTTTCTTT	CASSQAALPRAEAFF
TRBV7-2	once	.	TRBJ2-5	TGTGCCAGCAGCTTAGGGGCTAGACCCCAAGAGACCCAGTACTTC	CASSLGARPQETQYF
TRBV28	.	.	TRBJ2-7	TGTGCCAGCAGTTATCTAACGGGAGTGACCTACGAGCAGTACTTC	CASSYLTGVTYEQYF
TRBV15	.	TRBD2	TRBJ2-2	TGTGCCACCAGGGTGGTAGCGGGCACCGGGGAGCTGTTTTTT	CATRVVAGTGELFF
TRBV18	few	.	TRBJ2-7	TGTGCCAGCTCACCTTTCCAGGGGATGGCCTACGAGCAGTACTTC	CASSPFQGMAYEQYF
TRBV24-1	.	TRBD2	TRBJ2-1	TGTGCCACCAGAGAGAGCGGGGGCGGCTACAATGAGCAGTTCTTC	CATRESGGGYNEQFF
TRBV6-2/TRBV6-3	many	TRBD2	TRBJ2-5	TGTGCCAGCAGAAAGGGACTAGCGGGGATAATGGAGACCCAGTACTTC	CASRKGLAGIMETQYF
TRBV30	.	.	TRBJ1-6	TGTGCCTGGAGTGTAGGTGGAACGAGACGGACGGATTCACCCCTCCACTTT	CAWSVGGTRRTDSPLHF